This record concerns one T cell receptor beta chain sequence. No antigen is known for it. Base-call qualities are not available, and no considerably larger clone is one nucleotide away. Taken from the germline V gene, the CDR1 and CDR2 loops are SGHRS and YFSETQ. V loses 4 bases at its end and J loses 6 bases; junction bases beyond the gene matches: 9. From the cysteine through the phenylalanine, the CDR3 covers 15 amino acids. CDR3 DNA is the only sequence kept; it has 45 bases, read in frame from the first base. Participants in the prospective study were enrolled through a virtual design, were aged roughly 18 to 90 years, and lived in under 25 United States geographic areas. Cohort assignment in the prospective study relied on participant-reported clinical history from a screening survey and a study questionnaire. Recovered participants in ImmuneRACE Cohort 3 were defined as having two consecutive negative NP/OP PCR tests, clearance from a healthcare professional, or resolution of symptoms. In the prospective study, mobile phlebotomists collected whole blood, serum and a nasopharyngeal or oropharyngeal swab from each participant. Participants in the prospective study had the option to provide additional blood draws and questionnaires over a roughly 2-month period. Before DNA extraction, blood samples from the prospective study were shipped at room temperature or frozen.

The immunoSEQ Assay, a bias-controlled multiplex PCR, was used to amplify TCRbeta CDR3 regions from genomic DNA. The study's processing was this. The number of nucleated cells in each sample was estimated from the amplification of reference gene primers within the assay. Sequence reads were collapsed and filtered to measure the absolute abundance of every unique TCRbeta CDR3 rearrangement. For each sample, productive Simpson clonality was calculated by taking the square root of Simpson's diversity index across productive rearrangements. Sourced from immuneACCESS, this table was stored by TCRdb with only in-frame sequences that have V and J called. A share of the clones is absent; for the studies checked, an unresolved V gene accounts for under half, and the remainder has no known explanation. From that table come the V and J calls and clone size; the DNA was used to work out D and trimming. The sample table shows about 180,000 clones, and approximately 86% are seen once. The biggest ten clones account for roughly 18% of the sample.

The data stem from a study of blood T cell repertoires in COVID-19 (dated by TCRdb to 2019 to 2021). At the level of the whole study: Samples from collaborators originated in the United States, Italy and Spain and spanned both the acute and convalescent phases of COVID-19. The dataset comprised deeply sampled blood TCRbeta repertoires from subjects exposed to, actively infected with, or recovered from COVID-19. Where available, HLA class I and class II types were taken from metadata supplied by the sample provider and were not determined by assay-based typing. The prospective study material was composed of cDNA or gDNA derived from T cells, B-cell-depleted T cells, or PBMCs. The repertoires were made available in a free public database intended to serve as a resource for research on the immune response to SARS-CoV-2. The sample metadata nearly always contained a de-identified subject ID, COVID-19 status, age in years and sex. Samples were obtained from the ongoing ImmuneRACE study (first 160 participants) and from 1,254 subjects provided by 6 global collaborators.

What the work shows at the level of the full study, not this receptor alone: Clinical and demographic metadata were provided uncurated, with the amount varying by source and participant.

The clonotype was recovered from a man in his 60s who had recovered from COVID-19. This chain joins TRBV5-1 to TRBJ1-4, and TRBD1 matches 7 of the central bases. The sample comprised PBMCs or T cells enriched from blood (not recorded which). The DNA reads TGCGCCAGCAGCCCAGCGGACAGGCGTTATGAAAAACTGTTTTTT. This codes for CASSPADRRYEKLFF. Where the CDR3 stops, the reference TRBV5-1 and TRBJ1-4 genes take over; the full variable domain is KAGVTQTPRYLIKTRGQQVTLSCSPISGHRSVSWYQQTPGQGLQFLFEYFSETQRNKGNFPGRFSGRQFSNSRSEMNVSTLELGDSALYLCASSPADRRYEKLFFGSGTQLSVL.